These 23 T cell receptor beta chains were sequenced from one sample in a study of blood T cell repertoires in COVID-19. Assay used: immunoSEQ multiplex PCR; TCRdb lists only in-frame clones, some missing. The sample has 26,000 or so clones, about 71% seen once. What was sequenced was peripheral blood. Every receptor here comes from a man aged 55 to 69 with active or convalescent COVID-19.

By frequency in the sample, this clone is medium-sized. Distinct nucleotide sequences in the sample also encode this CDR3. The DNA for the CDR3 is TGTGCCAGCAGCGTAGACGGCGGAGGAACCTACGAGCAGTACTTC. Protein product: CASSVDGGGTYEQYF. The genes are TRBV9 and TRBJ2-7; D possibly corresponds to TRBD2 (5 bases). V lost 0 bases to trimming and J lost 2 bases, with 12 bases between them. Germline V gives CDR1 SGDLS, CDR2 YYNGEE. This CDR3 is built from 15 residues.

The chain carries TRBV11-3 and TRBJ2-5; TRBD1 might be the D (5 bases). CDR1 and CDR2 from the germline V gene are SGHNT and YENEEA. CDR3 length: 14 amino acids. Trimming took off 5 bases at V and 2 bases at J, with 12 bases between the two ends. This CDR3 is CASSPRQTQETQYF. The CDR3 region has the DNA TGTGCCAGCAGCCCCCGACAGACACAAGAGACCCAGTACTTC.

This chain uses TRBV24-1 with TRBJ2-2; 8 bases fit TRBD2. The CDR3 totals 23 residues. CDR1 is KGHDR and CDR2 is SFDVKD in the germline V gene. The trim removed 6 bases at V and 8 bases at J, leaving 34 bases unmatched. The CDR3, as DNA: TGTGCCACCAGTTCGGATCAGACGGCTTGGGGGAGAGATCGCGGGAGGCCTACTGGGGAGCTGTTTTTT. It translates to CATSSDQTAWGRDRGRPTGELFF.

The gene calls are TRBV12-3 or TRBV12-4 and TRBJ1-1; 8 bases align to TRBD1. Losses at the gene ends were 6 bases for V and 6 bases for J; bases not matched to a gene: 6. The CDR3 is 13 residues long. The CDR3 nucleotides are TGTGCCAGCAGACTCAGACAGGGGTCTGAAGCTTTCTTT. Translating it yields CASRLRQGSEAFF.

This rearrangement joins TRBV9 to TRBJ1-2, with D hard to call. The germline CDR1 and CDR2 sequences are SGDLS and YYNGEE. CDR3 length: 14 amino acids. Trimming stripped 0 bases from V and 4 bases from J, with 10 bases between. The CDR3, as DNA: TGTGCCAGCAGCGTAGTTAGGGCGGGCTATGGCTACACCTTC. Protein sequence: CASSVVRAGYGYTF.

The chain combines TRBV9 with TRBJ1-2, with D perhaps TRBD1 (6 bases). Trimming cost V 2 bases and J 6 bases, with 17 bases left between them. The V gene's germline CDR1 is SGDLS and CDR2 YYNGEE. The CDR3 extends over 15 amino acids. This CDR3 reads CASSVGTYTGHGYTF. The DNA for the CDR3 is TGTGCCAGCAGCGTGGGTACTTATACAGGGCATGGCTACACCTTC. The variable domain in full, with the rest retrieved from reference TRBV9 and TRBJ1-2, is DSGVTQTPKHLITATGQRVTLRCSPRSGDLSVYWYQQSLDQGLQFLIQYYNGEERAKGNILERFSAQQFPDLHSELNLSSLELGDSALYFCASSVGTYTGHGYTFGSGTRLTVV.

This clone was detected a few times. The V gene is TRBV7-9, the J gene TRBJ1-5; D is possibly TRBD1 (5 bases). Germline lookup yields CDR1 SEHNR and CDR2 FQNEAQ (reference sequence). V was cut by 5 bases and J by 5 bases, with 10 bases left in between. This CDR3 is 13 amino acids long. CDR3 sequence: CASSRGRDQPQHF. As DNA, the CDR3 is TGTGCCAGCAGCCGAGGCAGGGATCAGCCCCAGCATTTT.

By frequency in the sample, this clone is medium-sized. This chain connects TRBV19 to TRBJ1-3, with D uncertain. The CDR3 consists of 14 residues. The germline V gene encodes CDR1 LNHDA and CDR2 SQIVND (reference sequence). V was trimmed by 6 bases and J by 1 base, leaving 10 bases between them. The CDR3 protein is CASRRRDSGNTIYF. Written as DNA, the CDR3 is TGTGCCAGTAGACGACGGGATTCTGGAAACACCATATATTTT.

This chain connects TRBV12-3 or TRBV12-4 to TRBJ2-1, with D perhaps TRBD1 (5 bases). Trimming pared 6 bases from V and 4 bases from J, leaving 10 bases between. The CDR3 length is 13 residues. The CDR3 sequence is CASRDTNYNEQFF. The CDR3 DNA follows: TGTGCCAGCAGGGACACCAATTACAATGAGCAGTTCTTC.

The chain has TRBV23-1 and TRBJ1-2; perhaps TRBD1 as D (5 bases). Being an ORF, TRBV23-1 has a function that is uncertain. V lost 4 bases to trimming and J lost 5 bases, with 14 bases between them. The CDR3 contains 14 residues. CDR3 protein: CASSPPDTEYGYTF. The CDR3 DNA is TGCGCCAGCAGTCCCCCGGACACTGAGTATGGCTACACCTTC.

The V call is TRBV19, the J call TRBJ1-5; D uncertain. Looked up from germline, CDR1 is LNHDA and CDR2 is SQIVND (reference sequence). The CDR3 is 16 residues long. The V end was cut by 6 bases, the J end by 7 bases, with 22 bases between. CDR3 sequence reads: CASSPLSGRVGQPQHF. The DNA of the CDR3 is TGTGCCAGTAGCCCCCTAAGCGGGAGGGTTGGACAGCCCCAGCATTTT. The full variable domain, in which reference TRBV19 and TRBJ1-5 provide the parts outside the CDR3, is DGGITQSPKYLFRKEGQNVTLSCEQNLNHDAMYWYRQDPGQGLRLIYYSQIVNDFQKGDIAEGYSVSREKKESFPLTVTSAQKNPTAFYLCASSPLSGRVGQPQHFGDGTRLSIL.

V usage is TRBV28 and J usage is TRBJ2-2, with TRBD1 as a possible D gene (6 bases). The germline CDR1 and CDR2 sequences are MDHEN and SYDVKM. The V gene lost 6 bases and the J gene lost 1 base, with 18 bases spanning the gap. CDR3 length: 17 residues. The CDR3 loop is CASRPPWGRVNTGELFF. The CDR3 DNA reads TGTGCCAGCAGGCCACCCTGGGGGCGGGTGAACACCGGGGAGCTGTTTTTT.

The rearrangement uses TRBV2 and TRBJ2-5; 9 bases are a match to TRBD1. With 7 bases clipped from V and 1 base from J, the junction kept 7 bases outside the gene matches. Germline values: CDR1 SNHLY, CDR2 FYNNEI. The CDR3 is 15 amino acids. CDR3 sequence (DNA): TGTGCCAGCATAGACAGGGGGAAAAGCCAAGAGACCCAGTACTTC. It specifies CASIDRGKSQETQYF.

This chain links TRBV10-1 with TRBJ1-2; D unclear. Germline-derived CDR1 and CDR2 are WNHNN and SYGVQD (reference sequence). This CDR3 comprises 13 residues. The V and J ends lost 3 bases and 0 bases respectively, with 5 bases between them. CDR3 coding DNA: TGCGCCAGCAGTGAACAGACTAACTATGGCTACACCTTC. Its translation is CASSEQTNYGYTF.

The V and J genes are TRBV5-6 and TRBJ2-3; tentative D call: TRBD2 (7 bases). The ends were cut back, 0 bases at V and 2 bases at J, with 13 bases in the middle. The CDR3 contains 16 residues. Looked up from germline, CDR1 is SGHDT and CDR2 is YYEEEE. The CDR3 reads CASSLVEAGATDTQYF. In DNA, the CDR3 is TGTGCCAGCAGCTTGGTTGAGGCGGGGGCCACAGATACGCAGTATTTT.

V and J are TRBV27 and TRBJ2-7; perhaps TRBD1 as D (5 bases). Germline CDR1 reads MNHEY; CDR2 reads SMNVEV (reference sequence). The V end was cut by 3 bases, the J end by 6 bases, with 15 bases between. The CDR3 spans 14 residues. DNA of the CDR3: TGTGCCAGCAGTTTTAAAGGGGTCTATGGCGAGCAGTACTTC. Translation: CASSFKGVYGEQYF.

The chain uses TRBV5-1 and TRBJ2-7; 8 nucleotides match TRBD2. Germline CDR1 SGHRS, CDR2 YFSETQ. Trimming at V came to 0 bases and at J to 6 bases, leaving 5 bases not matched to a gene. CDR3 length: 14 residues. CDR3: CASSLEGLASEQYF. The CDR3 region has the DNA TGCGCCAGCAGCTTGGAAGGACTAGCCAGCGAGCAGTACTTC.

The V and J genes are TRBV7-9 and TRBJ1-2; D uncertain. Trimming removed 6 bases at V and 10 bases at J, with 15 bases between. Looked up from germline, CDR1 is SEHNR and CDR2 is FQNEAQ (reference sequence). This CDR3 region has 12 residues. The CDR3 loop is CASRKRQADYTF. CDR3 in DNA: TGTGCCAGCAGGAAACGGCAGGCCGACTACACCTTC.

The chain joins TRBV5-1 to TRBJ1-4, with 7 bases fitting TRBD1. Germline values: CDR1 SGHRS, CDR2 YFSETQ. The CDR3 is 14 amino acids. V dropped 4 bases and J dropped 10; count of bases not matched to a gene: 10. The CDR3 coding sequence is TGCGCCAGCAGCCGGGACGACCCAGGGGGAAAACTGTTTTTT. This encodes CASSRDDPGGKLFF. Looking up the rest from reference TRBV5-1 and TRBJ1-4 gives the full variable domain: KAGVTQTPRYLIKTRGQQVTLSCSPISGHRSVSWYQQTPGQGLQFLFEYFSETQRNKGNFPGRFSGRQFSNSRSEMNVSTLELGDSALYLCASSRDDPGGKLFFGSGTQLSVL.

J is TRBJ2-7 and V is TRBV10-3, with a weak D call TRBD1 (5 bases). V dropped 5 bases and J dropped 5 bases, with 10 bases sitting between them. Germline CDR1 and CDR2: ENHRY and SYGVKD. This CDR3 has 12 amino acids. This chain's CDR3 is CAISPDTHEQYF. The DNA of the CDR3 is TGTGCCATCAGTCCGGACACCCACGAGCAGTACTTC.

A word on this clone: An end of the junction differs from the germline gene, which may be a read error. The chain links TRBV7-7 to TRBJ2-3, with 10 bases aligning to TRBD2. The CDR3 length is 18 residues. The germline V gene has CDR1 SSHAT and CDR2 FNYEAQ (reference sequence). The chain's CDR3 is CASSLRLAGEFGTDTQYF. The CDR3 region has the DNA TGTGCTAGCAGCTTACGTCTAGCGGGAGAGTTTGGCACAGATACGCAGTATTTT.

The CDR3 sequence: CASRATSGGISGANVLTF. CDR3 coding DNA: TGTGCCAGCAGAGCGACTAGCGGGGGGATCTCTGGGGCCAACGTCCTGACTTTC. This chain links TRBV2 with TRBJ2-6, with 13 bases that match TRBD2. This CDR3 spans 18 amino acids. V dropped 6 bases and J dropped 0; count of bases not matched to a gene: 5. Per the germline V gene, CDR1 is SNHLY and CDR2 is FYNNEI.

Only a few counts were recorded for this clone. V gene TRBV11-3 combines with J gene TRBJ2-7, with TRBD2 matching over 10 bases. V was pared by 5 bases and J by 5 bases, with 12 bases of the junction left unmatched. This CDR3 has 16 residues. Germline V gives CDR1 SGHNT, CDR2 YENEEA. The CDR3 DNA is TGTGCCAGCAGCCTCCTAGCGGGAGAGGTACAGGACGAGCAGTACTTC. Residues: CASSLLAGEVQDEQYF.